This TCR beta chain stems from a study of cytomegalovirus exposure and HLA in healthy donors. Regarding the study as a whole: Sequencing likely generated an artifact that appeared as a cluster of highly shared sequence variants.

Per germline, CDR1 LGHNA and CDR2 YNFKEQ. The CDR3 spans 15 residues. V was trimmed by 5 bases and J by 2 bases, leaving 15 bases between them. In the PCR, 60 Vbeta and 13 Jbeta primers were used. The table came from immunoSEQ multiplex PCR; TCRdb's copy has only in-frame clones and leaves some out. The top ten clones hold 2.5% to 4% of a sample with 130,000 or so clones, roughly 75% of them seen once. As regards this clone: Its antigen is as yet unknown.

Sequenced material: PBMCs. This receptor was identified in a man aged 35 to 55 in good health and CMV-seronegative. The rearrangement links TRBV4-2 to TRBJ1-1; D gene unclear. DNA for the CDR3: TGTGCCAGCAGCGCTTTTGAACTGCCAAACACTGAAGCTTTCTTT. Amino acids: CASSAFELPNTEAFF.